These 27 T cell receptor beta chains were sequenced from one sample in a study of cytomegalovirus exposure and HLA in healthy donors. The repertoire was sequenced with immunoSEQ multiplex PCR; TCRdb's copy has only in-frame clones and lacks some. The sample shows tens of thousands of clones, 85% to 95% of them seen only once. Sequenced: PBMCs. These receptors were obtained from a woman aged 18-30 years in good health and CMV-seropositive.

The CDR3 region is CASSLGSTGLYEQYF. The CDR3 DNA is TGTGCCAGCAGTTTAGGGTCGACAGGGTTATACGAGCAGTACTTC. The chain uses TRBV27 and TRBJ2-7; 7 nucleotides align to TRBD1. The CDR3 length is 15 residues. J was trimmed by 4 bases and V by 2 bases; bases with no gene match: 8. CDR1 and CDR2 from the germline V gene are MNHEY and SMNVEV (reference sequence).

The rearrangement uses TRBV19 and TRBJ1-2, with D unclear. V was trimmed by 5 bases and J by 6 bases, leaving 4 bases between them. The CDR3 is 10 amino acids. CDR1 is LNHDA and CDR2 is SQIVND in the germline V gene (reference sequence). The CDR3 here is CASSSNGYTF. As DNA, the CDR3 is TGTGCCAGTAGTTCAAATGGCTACACCTTC.

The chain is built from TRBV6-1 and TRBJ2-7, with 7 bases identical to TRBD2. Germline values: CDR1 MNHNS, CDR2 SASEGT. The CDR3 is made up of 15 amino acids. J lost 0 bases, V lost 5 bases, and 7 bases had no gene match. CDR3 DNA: TGTGCCAGCAGTACTTCTAGCGGAAGCTCCTACGAGCAGTACTTC. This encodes CASSTSSGSSYEQYF.

CDR3 in amino acids: CASSVEWYGRGFTDTQYF. The CDR3, as DNA: TGTGCCAGCAGCGTAGAGTGGTACGGGAGGGGATTCACAGATACGCAGTATTTT. The gene calls are TRBV9 and TRBJ2-3; 8 bases align to TRBD2. Looked up from germline, CDR1 is SGDLS and CDR2 is YYNGEE. Trimming cost V 0 bases and J 2 bases; bases outside gene matches: 11. The CDR3 extends over 18 amino acids.

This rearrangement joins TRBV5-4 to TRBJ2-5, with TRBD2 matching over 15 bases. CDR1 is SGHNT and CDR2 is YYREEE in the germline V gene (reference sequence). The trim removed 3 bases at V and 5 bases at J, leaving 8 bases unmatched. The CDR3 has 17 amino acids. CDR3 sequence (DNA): TGTGCCAGCAGCTCTGGGACTAGCGGGGGGTACCGGGAGACCCAGTACTTC. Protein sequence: CASSSGTSGGYRETQYF. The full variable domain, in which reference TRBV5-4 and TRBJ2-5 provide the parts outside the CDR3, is ETGVTQSPTHLIKTRGQQVTLRCSSQSGHNTVSWYQQALGQGPQFIFQYYREEENGRGNFPPRFSGLQFPNYSSELNVNALELDDSALYLCASSSGTSGGYRETQYFGPGTRLLVL.

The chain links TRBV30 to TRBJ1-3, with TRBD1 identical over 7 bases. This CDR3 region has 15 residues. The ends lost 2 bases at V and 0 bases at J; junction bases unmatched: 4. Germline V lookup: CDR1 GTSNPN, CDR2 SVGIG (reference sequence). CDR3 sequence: CAWSLGQASGNTIYF. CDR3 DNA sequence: TGTGCCTGGAGTCTTGGACAGGCCTCTGGAAACACCATATATTTT.

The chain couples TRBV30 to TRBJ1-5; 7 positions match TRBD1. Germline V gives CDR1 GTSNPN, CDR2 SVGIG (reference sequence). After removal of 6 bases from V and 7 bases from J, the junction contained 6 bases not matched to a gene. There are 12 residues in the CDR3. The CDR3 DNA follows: TGTGCCTGTACAGGGGCAGGGCAGCCCCAGCATTTT. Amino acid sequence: CACTGAGQPQHF.

CDR3 sequence (DNA): TGTGCCAGCAGCACCGGACAGGGGGCCCGGGGCTACACCTTC. Translation: CASSTGQGARGYTF. V gene TRBV9 combines with J gene TRBJ1-2, with 11 positions matching TRBD1. J lost 8 bases, V lost 4 bases, and 7 bases had no gene match. The CDR3 totals 14 residues. Per germline, CDR1 SGDLS and CDR2 YYNGEE.

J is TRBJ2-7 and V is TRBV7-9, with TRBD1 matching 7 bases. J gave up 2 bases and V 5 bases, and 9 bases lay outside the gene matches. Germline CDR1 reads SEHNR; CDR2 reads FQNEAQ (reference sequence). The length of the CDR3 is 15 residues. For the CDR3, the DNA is TGTGCCAGCAGCACCCTCAGACAGGGAGCCTACGAGCAGTACTTC. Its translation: CASSTLRQGAYEQYF.

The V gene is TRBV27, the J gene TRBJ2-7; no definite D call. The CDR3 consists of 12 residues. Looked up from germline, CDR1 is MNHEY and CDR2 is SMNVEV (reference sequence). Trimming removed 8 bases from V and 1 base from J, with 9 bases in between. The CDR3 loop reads CASGYSSYEQYF. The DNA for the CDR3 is TGTGCCAGCGGGTACAGTTCCTACGAGCAGTACTTC.

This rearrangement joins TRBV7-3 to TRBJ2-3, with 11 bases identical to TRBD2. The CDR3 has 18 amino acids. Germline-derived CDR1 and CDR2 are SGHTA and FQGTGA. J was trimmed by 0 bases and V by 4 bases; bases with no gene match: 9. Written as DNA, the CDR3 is TGTGCCAGCAGCTCTTCACCCCGACTAGCGGGAAGCACAGATACGCAGTATTTT. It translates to CASSSSPRLAGSTDTQYF.

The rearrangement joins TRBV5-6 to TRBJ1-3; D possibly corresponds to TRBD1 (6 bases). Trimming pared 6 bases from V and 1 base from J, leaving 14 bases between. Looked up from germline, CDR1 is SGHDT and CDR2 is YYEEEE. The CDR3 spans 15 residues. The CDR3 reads CASNSGTSSGNTIYF. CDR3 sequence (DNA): TGTGCCAGCAACTCCGGGACAAGTTCTGGAAACACCATATATTTT.

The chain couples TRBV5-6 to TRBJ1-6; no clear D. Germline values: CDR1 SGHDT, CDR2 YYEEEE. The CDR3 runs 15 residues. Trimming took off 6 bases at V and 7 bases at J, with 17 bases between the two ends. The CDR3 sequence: CASTPGGLINSPLHF. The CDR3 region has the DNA TGTGCCAGCACCCCTGGTGGGCTAATAAATTCACCCCTCCACTTT.

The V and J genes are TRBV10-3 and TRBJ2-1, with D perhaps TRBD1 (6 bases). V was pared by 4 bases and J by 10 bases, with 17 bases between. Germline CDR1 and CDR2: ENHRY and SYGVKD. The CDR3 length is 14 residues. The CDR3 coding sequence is TGTGCCATCAGTGGCACCAAAAGGGGGTACGAGCAGTTCTTC. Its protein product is CAISGTKRGYEQFF.

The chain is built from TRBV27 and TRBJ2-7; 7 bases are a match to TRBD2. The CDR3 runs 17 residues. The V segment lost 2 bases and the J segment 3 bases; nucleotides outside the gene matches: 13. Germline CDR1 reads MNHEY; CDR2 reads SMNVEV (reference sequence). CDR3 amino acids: CASSLNPYRPGGYEQYF. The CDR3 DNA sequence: TGTGCCAGCAGTTTAAACCCCTACCGTCCGGGGGGCTACGAGCAGTACTTC.

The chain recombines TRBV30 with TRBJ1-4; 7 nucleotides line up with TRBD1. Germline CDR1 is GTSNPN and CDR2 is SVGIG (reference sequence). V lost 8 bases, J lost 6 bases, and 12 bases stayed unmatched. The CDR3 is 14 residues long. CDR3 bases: TGTGCCGGGATGCGGGACAGAACGTATGAAAAACTGTTTTTT. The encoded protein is CAGMRDRTYEKLFF. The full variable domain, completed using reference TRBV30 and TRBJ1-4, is SQTIHQWPATLVQPVGSPLSLECTVEGTSNPNLYWYRQAAGRGLQLLFYSVGIGQISSEVPQNLSASRPQDRQFILSSKKLLLSDSGFYLCAGMRDRTYEKLFFGSGTQLSVL.

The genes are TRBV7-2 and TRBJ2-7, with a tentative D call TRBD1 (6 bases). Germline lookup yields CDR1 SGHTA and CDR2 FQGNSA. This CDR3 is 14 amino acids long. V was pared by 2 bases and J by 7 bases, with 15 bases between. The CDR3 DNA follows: TGTGCCAGCAGCTTACCCGGGACACCCCTGGAGCAGTACTTC. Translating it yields CASSLPGTPLEQYF.

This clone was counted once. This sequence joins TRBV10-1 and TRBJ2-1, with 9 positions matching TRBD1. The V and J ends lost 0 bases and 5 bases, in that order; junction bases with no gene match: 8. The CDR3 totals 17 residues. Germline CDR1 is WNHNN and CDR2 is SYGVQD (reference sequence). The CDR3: CASSESTGTGPHNEQFF. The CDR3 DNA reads TGCGCCAGCAGTGAGTCGACGGGGACAGGGCCTCACAATGAGCAGTTCTTC.

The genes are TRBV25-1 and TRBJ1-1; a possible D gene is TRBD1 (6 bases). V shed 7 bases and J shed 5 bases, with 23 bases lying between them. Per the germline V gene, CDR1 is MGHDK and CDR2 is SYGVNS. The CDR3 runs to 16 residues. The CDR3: CASKGERGGGVTEAFF. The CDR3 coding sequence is TGTGCCAGCAAGGGAGAGCGGGGAGGGGGAGTGACTGAAGCTTTCTTT. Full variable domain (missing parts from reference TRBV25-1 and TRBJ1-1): EADIYQTPRYLVIGTGKKITLECSQTMGHDKMYWYQQDPGMELHLIHYSYGVNSTEKGDLSSESTVSRIRTEHFPLTLESARPSHTSQYLCASKGERGGGVTEAFFGQGTRLTVV.

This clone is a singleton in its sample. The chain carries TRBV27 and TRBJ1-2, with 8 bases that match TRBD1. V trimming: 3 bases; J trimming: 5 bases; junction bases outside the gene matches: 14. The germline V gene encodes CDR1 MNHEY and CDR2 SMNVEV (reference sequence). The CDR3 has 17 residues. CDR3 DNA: TGTGCCAGCAGTTTTTTGACAGGGGCGCCAGGATTTTATGGCTACACCTTC. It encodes CASSFLTGAPGFYGYTF.

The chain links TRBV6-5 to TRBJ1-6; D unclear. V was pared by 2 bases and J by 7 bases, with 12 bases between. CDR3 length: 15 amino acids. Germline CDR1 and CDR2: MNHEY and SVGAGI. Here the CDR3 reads CASSYDDNINSPLHF. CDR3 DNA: TGTGCCAGCAGTTACGATGACAATATCAATTCACCCCTCCACTTT.

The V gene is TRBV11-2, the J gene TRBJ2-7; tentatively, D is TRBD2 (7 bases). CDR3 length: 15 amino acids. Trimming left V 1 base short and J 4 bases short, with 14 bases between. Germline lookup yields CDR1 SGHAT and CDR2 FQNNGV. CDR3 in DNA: TGTGCCAGCAGCTTAGTTCCGGGGGGACAATACGAGCAGTACTTC. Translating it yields CASSLVPGGQYEQYF.

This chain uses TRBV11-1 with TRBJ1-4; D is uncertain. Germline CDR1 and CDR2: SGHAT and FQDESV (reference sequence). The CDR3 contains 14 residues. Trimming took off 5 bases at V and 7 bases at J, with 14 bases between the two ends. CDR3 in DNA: TGTGCCAGCAGCGTGCGTCCGGCGGGTGAAAAACTGTTTTTT. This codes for CASSVRPAGEKLFF.

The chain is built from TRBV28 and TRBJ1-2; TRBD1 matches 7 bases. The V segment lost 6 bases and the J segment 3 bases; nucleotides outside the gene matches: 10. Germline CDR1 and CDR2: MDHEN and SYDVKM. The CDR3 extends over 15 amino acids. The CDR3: CASRASGTAYYGYTF. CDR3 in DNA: TGTGCCAGCAGAGCTTCCGGGACAGCATACTATGGCTACACCTTC.

The CDR3 DNA follows: TGTGCCAGCATCGCTACGGGGGAGAATGAGCAGTTCTTC. This encodes CASIATGENEQFF. J is TRBJ2-1 and V is TRBV6-6; TRBD2 might be the D (6 bases). The CDR3 length is 13 residues. V lost 7 bases and J 7 bases, leaving 14 bases between the germline ends. Germline V gene sequence: CDR1 MNHNY, CDR2 SVGAGI (reference sequence).

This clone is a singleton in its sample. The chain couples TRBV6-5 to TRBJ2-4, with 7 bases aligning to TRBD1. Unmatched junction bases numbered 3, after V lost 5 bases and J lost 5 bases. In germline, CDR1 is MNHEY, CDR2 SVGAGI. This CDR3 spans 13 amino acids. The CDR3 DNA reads TGTGCCAGCAGTGCCACAGGGGAAAACATTCAGTACTTC. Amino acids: CASSATGENIQYF.

The CDR3 region is CASSSSSHTGELFF. CDR3 sequence (DNA): TGTGCCAGCAGCTCCTCTAGTCACACCGGGGAGCTGTTTTTT. The chain carries TRBV7-7 and TRBJ2-2, with unresolved D. Germline values: CDR1 SSHAT, CDR2 FNYEAQ (reference sequence). CDR3 length: 14 amino acids. The ends were cut back, 4 bases at V and 3 bases at J, with 9 bases in the middle.